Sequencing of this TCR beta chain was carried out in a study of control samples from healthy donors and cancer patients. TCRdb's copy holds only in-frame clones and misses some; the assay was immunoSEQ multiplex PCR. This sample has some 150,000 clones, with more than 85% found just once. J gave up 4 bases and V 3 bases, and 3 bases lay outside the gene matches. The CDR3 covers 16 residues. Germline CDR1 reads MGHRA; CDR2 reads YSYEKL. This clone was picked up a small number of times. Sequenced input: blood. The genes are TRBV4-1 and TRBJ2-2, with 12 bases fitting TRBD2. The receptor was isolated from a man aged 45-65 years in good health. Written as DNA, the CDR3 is TGCGCCAGCAGCCAGCGGACTAGCGGGGCCACCGGGGAGCTGTTTTTT. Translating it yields CASSQRTSGATGELFF.